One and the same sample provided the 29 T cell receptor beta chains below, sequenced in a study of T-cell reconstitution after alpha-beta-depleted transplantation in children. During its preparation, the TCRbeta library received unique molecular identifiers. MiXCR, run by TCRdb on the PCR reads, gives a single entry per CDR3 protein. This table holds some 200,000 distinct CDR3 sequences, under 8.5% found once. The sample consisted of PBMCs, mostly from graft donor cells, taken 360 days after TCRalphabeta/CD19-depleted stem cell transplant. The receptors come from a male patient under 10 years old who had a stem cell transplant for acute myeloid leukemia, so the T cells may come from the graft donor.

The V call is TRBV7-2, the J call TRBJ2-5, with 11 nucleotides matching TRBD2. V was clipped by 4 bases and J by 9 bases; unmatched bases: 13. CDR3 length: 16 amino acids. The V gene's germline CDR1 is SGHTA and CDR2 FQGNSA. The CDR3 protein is CASSWTLAGGPVAQYF. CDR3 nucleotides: TGTGCCAGCAGCTGGACGCTAGCGGGGGGTCCGGTGGCCCAGTACTTC.

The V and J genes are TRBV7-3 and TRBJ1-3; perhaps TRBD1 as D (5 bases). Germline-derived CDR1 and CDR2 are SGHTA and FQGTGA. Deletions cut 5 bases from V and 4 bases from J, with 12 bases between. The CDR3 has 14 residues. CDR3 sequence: CASSPSGGGNTIYF. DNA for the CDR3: TGTGCCAGCAGCCCATCGGGGGGAGGAAACACCATATATTTT.

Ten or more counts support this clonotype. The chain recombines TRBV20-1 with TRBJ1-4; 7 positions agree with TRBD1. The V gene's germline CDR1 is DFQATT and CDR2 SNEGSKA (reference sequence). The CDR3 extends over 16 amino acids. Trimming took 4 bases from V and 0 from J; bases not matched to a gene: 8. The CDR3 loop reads CSANNRGYATNEKLFF. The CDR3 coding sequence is TGCAGTGCTAACAACAGGGGTTACGCAACTAATGAAAAACTGTTTTTT.

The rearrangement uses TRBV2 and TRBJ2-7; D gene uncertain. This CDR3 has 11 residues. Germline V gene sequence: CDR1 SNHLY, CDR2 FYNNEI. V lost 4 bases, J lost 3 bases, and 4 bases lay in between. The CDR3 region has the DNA TGTGCCAGCAGTGCGATCTACGAGCAGTACGTC. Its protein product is CASSAIYEQYV.

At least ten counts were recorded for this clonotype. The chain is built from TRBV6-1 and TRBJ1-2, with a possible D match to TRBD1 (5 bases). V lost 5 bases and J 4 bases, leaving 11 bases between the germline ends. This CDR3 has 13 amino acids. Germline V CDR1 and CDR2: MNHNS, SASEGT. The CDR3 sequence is CASSRTGGYGYTF. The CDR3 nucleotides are TGTGCCAGCAGTCGAACAGGTGGCTATGGCTACACCTTC.

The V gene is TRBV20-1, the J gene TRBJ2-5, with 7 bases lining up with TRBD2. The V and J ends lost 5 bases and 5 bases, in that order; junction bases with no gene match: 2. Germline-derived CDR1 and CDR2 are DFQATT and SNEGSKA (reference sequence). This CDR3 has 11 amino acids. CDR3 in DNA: TGCAGTGCTCGGGGGGAGGAGACCCAGTACTTC. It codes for CSARGEETQYF.

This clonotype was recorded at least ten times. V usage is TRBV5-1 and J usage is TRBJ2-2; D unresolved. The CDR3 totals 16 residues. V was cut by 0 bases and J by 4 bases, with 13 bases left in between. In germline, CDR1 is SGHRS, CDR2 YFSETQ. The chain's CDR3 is CASSLVQDPSTGELFF. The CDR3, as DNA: TGCGCCAGCAGCTTGGTCCAGGATCCGAGCACCGGGGAGCTGTTTTTT.

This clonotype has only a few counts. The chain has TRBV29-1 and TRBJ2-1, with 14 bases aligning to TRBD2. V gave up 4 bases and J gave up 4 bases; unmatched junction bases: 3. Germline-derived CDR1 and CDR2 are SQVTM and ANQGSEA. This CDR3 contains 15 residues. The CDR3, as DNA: TGCAGCGTTGCAGGGACTAGCGGGAGATACAATGAGCAGTTCTTC. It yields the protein CSVAGTSGRYNEQFF.

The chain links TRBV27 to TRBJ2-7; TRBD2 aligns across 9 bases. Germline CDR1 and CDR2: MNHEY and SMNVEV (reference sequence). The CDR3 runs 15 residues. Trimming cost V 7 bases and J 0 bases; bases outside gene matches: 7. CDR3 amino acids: CASTKAGGYSYEQYF. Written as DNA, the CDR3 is TGTGCCAGCACTAAAGCGGGAGGTTACTCCTACGAGCAGTACTTC.

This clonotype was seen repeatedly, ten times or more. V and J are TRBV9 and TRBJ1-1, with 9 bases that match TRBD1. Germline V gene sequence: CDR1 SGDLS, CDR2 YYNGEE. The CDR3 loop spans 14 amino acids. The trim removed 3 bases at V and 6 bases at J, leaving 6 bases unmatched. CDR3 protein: CASSERQGGAEAFF. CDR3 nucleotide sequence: TGTGCCAGCAGCGAGAGACAGGGGGGAGCTGAAGCTTTCTTT.

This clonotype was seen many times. The CDR3 DNA is TGTGCCGGTAAAAGCGGACAGTTGAACACTGAAGCTTTCTTT. Amino acids: CAGKSGQLNTEAFF. The chain employs TRBV2 and TRBJ1-1, with D tentatively TRBD1 (6 bases). Trimming took off 11 bases at V and 0 bases at J, with 16 bases between the two ends. Per germline, CDR1 SNHLY and CDR2 FYNNEI. This CDR3 is built from 14 residues. Combining the CDR3 with reference TRBV2 and TRBJ1-1 gives the whole variable domain EPEVTQTPSHQVTQMGQEVILRCVPISNHLYFYWYRQILGQKVEFLVSFYNNEISEKSEIFDDQFSVERPDGSNFTLKIRSTKLEDSAMYFCAGKSGQLNTEAFFGQGTRLTVV.

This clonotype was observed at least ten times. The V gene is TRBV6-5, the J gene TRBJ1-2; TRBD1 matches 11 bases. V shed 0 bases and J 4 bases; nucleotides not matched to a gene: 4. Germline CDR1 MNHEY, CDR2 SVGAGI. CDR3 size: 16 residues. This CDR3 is CASSYSGQGDGYGYTF. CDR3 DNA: TGTGCCAGCAGTTACTCGGGACAGGGGGATGGCTATGGCTACACCTTC.

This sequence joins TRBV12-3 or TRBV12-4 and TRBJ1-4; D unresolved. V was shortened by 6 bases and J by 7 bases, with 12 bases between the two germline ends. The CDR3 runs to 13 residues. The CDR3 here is CASRRMMSEKLFF. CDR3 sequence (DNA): TGTGCCAGCAGACGAATGATGAGTGAAAAACTGTTTTTT.

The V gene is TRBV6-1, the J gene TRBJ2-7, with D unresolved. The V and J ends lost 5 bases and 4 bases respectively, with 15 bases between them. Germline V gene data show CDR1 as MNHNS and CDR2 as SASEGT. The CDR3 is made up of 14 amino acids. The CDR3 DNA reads TGTGCCAGCAGTCCTACCTGGACGAAATACGAGCAGTACTTC. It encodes CASSPTWTKYEQYF.

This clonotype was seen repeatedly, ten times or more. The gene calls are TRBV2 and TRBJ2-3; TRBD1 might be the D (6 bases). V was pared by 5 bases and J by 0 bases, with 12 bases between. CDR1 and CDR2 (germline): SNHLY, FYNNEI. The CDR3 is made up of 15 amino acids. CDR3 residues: CASSSDSPSTDTQYF. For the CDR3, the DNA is TGTGCCAGCAGTTCGGACAGTCCGAGCACAGATACGCAGTATTTT.

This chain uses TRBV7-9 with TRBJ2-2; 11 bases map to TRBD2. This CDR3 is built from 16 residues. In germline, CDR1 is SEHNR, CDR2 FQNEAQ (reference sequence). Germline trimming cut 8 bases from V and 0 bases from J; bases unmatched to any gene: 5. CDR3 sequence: CASPLAGGANTGELFF. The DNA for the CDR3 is TGTGCCAGCCCGCTAGCGGGGGGCGCGAACACCGGGGAGCTGTTTTTT.

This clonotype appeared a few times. This CDR3 reads CASTLQGESSYEQYF. The CDR3 region has the DNA TGTGCCAGCACCCTCCAGGGGGAGAGCTCCTACGAGCAGTACTTC. The J gene is TRBJ2-7, the V gene TRBV12-3 or TRBV12-4; TRBD1 agrees at 7 bases. The CDR3 contains 15 residues. The V gene end was trimmed by 7 bases and the J gene end by 0 bases; junction bases not matched to a gene: 9.

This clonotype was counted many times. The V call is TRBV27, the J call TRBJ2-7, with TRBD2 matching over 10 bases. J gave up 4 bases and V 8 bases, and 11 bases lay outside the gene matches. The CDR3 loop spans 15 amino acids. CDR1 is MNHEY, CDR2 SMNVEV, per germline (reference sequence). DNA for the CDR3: TGTGCCAGCGGGGAAACGGGACTAGCGAATTACGAGCAGTACTTC. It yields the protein CASGETGLANYEQYF.

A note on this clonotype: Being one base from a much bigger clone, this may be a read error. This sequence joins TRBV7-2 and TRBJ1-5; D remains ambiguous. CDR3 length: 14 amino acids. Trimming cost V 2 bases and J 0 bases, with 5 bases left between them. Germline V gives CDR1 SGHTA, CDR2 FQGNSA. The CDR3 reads CTSSLWGSNQPQHF. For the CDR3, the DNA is TGTACCAGCAGCTTATGGGGTAGCAATCAGCCCCAGCATTTT.

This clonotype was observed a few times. For the CDR3, the DNA is TGCGCCAGCAGTGAGTCGAAAGACAGGAATGGCTACACCTTC. Translation gives CASSESKDRNGYTF. The chain has TRBV10-2 and TRBJ1-2, with a weak D call TRBD1 (6 bases). The germline V and J ends were trimmed by 0 bases and 6 bases, with 11 bases remaining between them. CDR3 length: 14 amino acids. Germline assignment: CDR1 WSHSY and CDR2 SAAADI.

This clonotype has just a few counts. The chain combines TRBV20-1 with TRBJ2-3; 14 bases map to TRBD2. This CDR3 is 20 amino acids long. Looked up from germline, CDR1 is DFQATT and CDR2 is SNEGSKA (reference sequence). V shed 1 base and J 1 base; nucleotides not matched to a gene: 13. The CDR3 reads CSARAPGLAGGWARTDTQYF. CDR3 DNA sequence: TGCAGTGCTAGAGCCCCCGGACTAGCGGGAGGATGGGCCCGCACAGATACGCAGTATTTT.

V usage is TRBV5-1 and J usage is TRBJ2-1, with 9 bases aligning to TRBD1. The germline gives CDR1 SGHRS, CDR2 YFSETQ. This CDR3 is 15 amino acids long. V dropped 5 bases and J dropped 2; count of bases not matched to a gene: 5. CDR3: CASRLRDRAYNEQFF. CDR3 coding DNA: TGCGCCAGCAGGCTCCGGGACAGGGCCTACAATGAGCAGTTCTTC.

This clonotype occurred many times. The CDR3 sequence is CASSREGLGYGYTF. The CDR3 coding sequence is TGTGCCAGCAGCCGCGAGGGACTGGGCTATGGCTACACCTTC. The chain has TRBV3-1 and TRBJ1-2, with a weak D call TRBD1 (5 bases). The germline V gene encodes CDR1 LGHDT and CDR2 YNNKEL (reference sequence). V lost 4 bases and J lost 4, with 13 bases in between. The CDR3 consists of 14 residues.

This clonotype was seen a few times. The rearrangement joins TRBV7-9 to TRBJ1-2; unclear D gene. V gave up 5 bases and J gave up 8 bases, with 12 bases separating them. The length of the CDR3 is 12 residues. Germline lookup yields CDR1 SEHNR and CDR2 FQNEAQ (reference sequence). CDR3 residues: CASSPLAYGYTF. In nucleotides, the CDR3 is TGTGCCAGCAGCCCTCTGGCTTACGGCTACACCTTC. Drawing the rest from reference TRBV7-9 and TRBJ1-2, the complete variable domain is DTGVSQNPRHKITKRGQNVTFRCDPISEHNRLYWYRQTLGQGPEFLTYFQNEAQLEKSRLLSDRFSAERPKGSFSTLEIQRTEQGDSAMYLCASSPLAYGYTFGSGTRLTVV.

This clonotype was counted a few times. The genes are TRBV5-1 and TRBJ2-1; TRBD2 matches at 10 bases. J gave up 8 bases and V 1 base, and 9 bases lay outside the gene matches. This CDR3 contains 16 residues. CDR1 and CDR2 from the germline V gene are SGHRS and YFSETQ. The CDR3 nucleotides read TGCGCCAGCAGCTTGAAAGCGGGAGGGCCTAGGGATGAGCAGTTCTTC. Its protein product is CASSLKAGGPRDEQFF.

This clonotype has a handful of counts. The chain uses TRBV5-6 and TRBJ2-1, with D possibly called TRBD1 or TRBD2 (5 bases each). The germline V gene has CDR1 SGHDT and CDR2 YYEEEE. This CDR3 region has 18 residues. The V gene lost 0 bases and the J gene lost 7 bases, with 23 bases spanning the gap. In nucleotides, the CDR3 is TGTGCCAGCAGCTTGGCAGCCCAACCCGGGACGTCTGAGAATGAGCAGTTCTTC. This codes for CASSLAAQPGTSENEQFF.

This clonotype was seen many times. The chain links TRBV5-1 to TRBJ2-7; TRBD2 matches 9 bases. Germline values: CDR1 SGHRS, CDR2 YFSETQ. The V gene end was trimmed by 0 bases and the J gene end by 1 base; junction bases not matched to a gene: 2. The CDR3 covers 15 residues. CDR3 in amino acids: CASSLVAGGSYEQYF. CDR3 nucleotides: TGCGCCAGCAGCTTGGTGGCGGGAGGGTCCTACGAGCAGTACTTC.

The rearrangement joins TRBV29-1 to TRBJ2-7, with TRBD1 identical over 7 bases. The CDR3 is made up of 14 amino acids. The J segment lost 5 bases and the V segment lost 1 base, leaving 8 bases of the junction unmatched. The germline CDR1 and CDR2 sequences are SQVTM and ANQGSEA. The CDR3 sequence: CSVEGEQGLDEQYF. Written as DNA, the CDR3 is TGCAGCGTTGAAGGGGAACAGGGGCTGGACGAGCAGTACTTC.

The CDR3 DNA reads TGCAGCGTTGGGTGGCAGGGCAAGTCCTACGAGCAGTACTTC. It is translated as CSVGWQGKSYEQYF. The gene calls are TRBV29-1 and TRBJ2-7; a possible D gene is TRBD1 (5 bases). The CDR3 spans 14 residues. Germline loops: CDR1 SQVTM, CDR2 ANQGSEA. Trimming cost V 4 bases and J 1 base, with 14 bases left between them.